This T cell receptor beta chain was identified in a study of a mutant IDH1 vaccine in newly diagnosed glioma. Sample time point: week 47, end of study. One vaccine dose held 300 ug of mutant IDH1 20-mer peptide and came with topical imiquimod. J gave up 4 bases and V 3 bases, and 2 bases lay outside the gene matches. Germline CDR1 reads SGHDT; CDR2 reads YYEEEE. This CDR3 spans 14 amino acids. TCRdb keeps only in-frame clones here, not all; method: immunoSEQ multiplex PCR. The repertoire includes roughly 38,000 clones, around 82% of them detected once, and around 19% sits in the top ten. About this clone: Its target is not known.

This sequence originates from a man between 18 and 29 years old with glioma. Some clones in this sample may be carry-over from other donors' samples. Sequences were derived from PBMCs, sampled from a glioma patient whose treatment included an IDH1 peptide vaccine. The rearrangement joins TRBV5-6 to TRBJ1-2; 11 positions match TRBD1. CDR3 amino acids: CASSSGTGGYGYTF. CDR3 DNA: TGTGCCAGCAGCTCCGGGACAGGGGGCTATGGCTACACCTTC.